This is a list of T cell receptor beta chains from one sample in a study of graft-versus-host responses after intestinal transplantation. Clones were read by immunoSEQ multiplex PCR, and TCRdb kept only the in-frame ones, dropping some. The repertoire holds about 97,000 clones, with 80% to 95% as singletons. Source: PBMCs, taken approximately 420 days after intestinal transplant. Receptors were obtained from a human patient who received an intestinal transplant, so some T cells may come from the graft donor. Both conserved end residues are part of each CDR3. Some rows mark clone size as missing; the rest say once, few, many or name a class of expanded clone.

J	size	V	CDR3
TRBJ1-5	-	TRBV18	CASSPGWGQPQHF
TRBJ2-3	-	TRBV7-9	CASSLAGRTDTQYF
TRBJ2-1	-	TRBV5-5	CASSLFEFSYNEQFF
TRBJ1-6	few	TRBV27	CASRTGTAYNSPLHF
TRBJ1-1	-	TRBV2	CASKRTEAVDTEAFF
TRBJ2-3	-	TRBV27	CASSLSGVPPTDTQYF
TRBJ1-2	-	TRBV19	CASCDTGTCPYGYTF
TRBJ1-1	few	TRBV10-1	CASKGSGSTEAFF
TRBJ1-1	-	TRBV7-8	CASSDPPRGDTEAFF
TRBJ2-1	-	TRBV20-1	CSAQGQNNQFF
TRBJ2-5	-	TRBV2	CASSTMTNAAQETQYF
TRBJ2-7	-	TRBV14	CASSYGTGGMAEQYF
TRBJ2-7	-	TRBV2	CASTSLAGGGDEQYF
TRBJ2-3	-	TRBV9	CASSGYFTDTQYF
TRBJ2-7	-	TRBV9	CASSVGQAPSYEQYF
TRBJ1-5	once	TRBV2	CASSQRGGTGTGLHCHF
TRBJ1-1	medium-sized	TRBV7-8	CASSLDRVGLGTEAFF
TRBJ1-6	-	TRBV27	CASSFLDVVSPLHF
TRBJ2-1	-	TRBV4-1	CASSHRGAYNEQFF
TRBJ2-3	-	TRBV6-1	CASSDQFDTQYF
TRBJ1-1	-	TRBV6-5	CASSYFGAVSTEAFF
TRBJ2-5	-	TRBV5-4	CASSTQTTWSETQYF
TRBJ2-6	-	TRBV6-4	CASSEASGANVLTF
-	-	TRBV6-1	CASSEGGQSSYEQYF
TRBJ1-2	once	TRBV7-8	CASSLVGTAHGYTF
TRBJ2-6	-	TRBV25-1	CASDFRGRINSGANVLTF
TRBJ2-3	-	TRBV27	CASLGPGPGTDTQYF
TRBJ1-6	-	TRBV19	CATGQGFQALHF
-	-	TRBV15	CATSTRRGNEQYF
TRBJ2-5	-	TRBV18	CASSPSGGGETQYF
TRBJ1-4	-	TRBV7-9	CASSLIATDGFNEKLFF
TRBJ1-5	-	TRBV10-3	CAISANSRNSNQPQHF
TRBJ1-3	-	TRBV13	CASSLGRGAGNTIYF
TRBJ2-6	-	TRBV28	CASSLRDTWANVLTF
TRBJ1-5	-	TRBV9	CASSAGPNQPQHF
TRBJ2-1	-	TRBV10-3	CAISDEGNEQFF
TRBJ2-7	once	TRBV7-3	CASSSQGGGYEQYF
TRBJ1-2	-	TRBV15	CATSRDRGLGYGYTF
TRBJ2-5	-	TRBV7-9	CASSPLAGGRETQYF
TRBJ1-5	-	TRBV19	CASRDREYQPQHF
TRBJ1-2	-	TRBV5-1	CASKSAGGSYGYTF
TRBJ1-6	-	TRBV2	CASSELGTVGSPLHF
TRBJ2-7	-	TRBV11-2	CASSLGQGNYEQYF
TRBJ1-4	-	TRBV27	CASSPLQGRGKEKLFF
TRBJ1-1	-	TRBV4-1	CASSQGAGGDTEAFF
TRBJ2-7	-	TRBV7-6	CASSSRDSPYEQYF
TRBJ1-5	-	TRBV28	CASSVGAPGNQPQHF
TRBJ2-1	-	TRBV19	CASSWTGGNEQFF
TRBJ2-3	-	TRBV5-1	CASRTRQGKTDTQYF
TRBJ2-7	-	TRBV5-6	CASRPGRGEQYF
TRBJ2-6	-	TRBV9	CASSGRQLSGANVLTF
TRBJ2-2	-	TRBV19	CATLRGTGELFF
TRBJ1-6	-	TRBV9	CASSASLQNSPLHF
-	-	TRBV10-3	CAIRQGGYEQYF
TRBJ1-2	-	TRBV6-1	CASSEGTGVGYGYTF
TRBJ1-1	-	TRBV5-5	CASSPRPTIEAFF
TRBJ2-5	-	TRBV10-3	CAISESGQGPQETQYF
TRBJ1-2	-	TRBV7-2	CASSAAGGFGGYTF
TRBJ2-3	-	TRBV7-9	CASSPRTSGGADTQYF
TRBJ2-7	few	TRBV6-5	CASKPSPSSHYEQYF